Presented here are 2 T cell receptor beta chains from one specimen sequenced in a study of T cell responses to AZD1222 COVID-19 vaccine. Method: immunoSEQ multiplex PCR; TCRdb's copy keeps in-frame clones and lacks some. The data hold 80,000 to 90,000 clones, with around 90% observed a single time. Sequencing used peripheral blood, obtained on day 0 of AZD1222 vaccination. The receptors were gathered from an adult in good health.

The V gene is TRBV7-2, the J gene TRBJ2-1; a possible D gene is TRBD2 (6 bases). CDR3 length: 14 amino acids. Looked up from germline, CDR1 is SGHTA and CDR2 is FQGNSA. V gave up 4 bases and J gave up 0 bases, with 7 bases separating them. The CDR3 DNA follows: TGTGCCAGCAGCTGGGGGGTCTCCTACAATGAGCAGTTCTTC. Its translation is CASSWGVSYNEQFF.

The chain recombines TRBV28 with TRBJ2-3; TRBD2 might be the D (7 bases). Trimming took 2 bases from V and 5 from J, leaving 17 bases between them. This CDR3 spans 16 amino acids. Germline lookup yields CDR1 MDHEN and CDR2 SYDVKM. CDR3 residues: CASSLQGGGPKDTQYF. The DNA for the CDR3 is TGTGCCAGCAGTTTACAAGGGGGAGGGCCGAAAGATACGCAGTATTTT.